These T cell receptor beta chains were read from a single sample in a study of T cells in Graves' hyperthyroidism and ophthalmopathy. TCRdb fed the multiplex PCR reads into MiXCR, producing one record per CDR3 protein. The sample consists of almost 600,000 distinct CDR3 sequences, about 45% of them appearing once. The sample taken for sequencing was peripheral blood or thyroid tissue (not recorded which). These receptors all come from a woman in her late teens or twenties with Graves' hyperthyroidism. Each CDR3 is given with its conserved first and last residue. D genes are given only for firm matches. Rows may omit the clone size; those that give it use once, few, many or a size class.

CDR3aa: CASSQGGPGYTF
CDR3nt: TGTGCCAGCAGCCAGGGGGGACCGGGCTACACCTTC
d_gene: TRBD1
v_gene: TRBV7-8
j_gene: TRBJ1-2
abundance: many

CDR3aa: CASMFTGSNSPLHF
CDR3nt: TGTGCCAGTATGTTTACAGGGTCGAATTCACCCCTCCACTTT
d_gene: .
v_gene: TRBV19
j_gene: TRBJ1-6
abundance: many

CDR3aa: CASSPSRTTEAFF
CDR3nt: TGTGCCAGCAGCCCATCCCGGACCACTGAAGCTTTCTTT
d_gene: .
v_gene: TRBV7-9
j_gene: TRBJ1-1
abundance: many

CDR3aa: CASRPGTGRTNYGYTF
CDR3nt: TGTGCCAGCAGACCCGGGACAGGCCGGACGAACTATGGCTACACCTTC
d_gene: TRBD1
v_gene: TRBV2
j_gene: TRBJ1-2
abundance: many

CDR3aa: CASSRSPSGRVETQYF
CDR3nt: TGTGCCAGCAGCCGTTCCCCTAGCGGCAGGGTAGAGACCCAGTACTTC
d_gene: TRBD2
v_gene: TRBV7-2
j_gene: TRBJ2-5
abundance: once

CDR3aa: CASSDQVGSSDTEAFF
CDR3nt: TGTGCCAGCAGTGATCAGGTAGGCAGTTCGGACACTGAAGCTTTCTTT
d_gene: .
v_gene: TRBV2
j_gene: TRBJ1-1
abundance: .

CDR3aa: CASSTFSGTGQHGYTF
CDR3nt: TGTGCCAGTAGTACGTTCTCCGGGACAGGACAACATGGCTACACCTTC
d_gene: TRBD1
v_gene: TRBV19
j_gene: TRBJ1-2
abundance: .

CDR3aa: CASSRDPRGTEAFF
CDR3nt: TGTGCCAGCAGCCGCGACCCGCGGGGCACTGAAGCTTTCTTT
d_gene: .
v_gene: TRBV7-2
j_gene: TRBJ1-1
abundance: many

CDR3aa: CASSIQGRDSPLHF
CDR3nt: TGTGCCAGCAGCATCCAGGGGAGGGATTCACCCCTCCACTTT
d_gene: .
v_gene: TRBV6-5
j_gene: TRBJ1-6
abundance: many

CDR3aa: CASSSQTSGSMELFF
CDR3nt: TGTGCCAGCAGTTCCCAGACTAGCGGGAGCATGGAGCTGTTTTTT
d_gene: TRBD2
v_gene: TRBV6-5
j_gene: TRBJ2-2
abundance: many

CDR3aa: CATSDSPGREGNTQYF
CDR3nt: TGTGCCACCAGTGATTCCCCGGGACGGGAGGGGAATACGCAGTATTTT
d_gene: TRBD2
v_gene: TRBV24-1
j_gene: TRBJ2-3
abundance: .

CDR3aa: CASSDVGAYEQYF
CDR3nt: TGTGCCAGCAGTGATGTGGGGGCCTACGAGCAGTACTTC
d_gene: .
v_gene: TRBV2
j_gene: TRBJ2-7
abundance: few

CDR3aa: CASSLSAGGEKLFF
CDR3nt: TGTGCCAGCAGCTTGTCCGCAGGGGGTGAAAAACTGTTTTTT
d_gene: TRBD1
v_gene: TRBV7-9
j_gene: TRBJ1-4
abundance: few

CDR3aa: CASSVLPGQAYGYTF
CDR3nt: TGTGCCAGCAGCGTGCTGCCGGGACAGGCCTATGGCTACACCTTC
d_gene: TRBD1
v_gene: TRBV9
j_gene: TRBJ1-2
abundance: .

CDR3aa: CASSEGGFEQYF
CDR3nt: TGTGCCAGCAGCGAGGGAGGCTTCGAGCAGTACTTC
d_gene: .
v_gene: TRBV12-3/TRBV12-4
j_gene: TRBJ2-7
abundance: .

CDR3aa: CASSYSTGVTEAFF
CDR3nt: TGTGCCAGCAGTTACTCGACAGGGGTCACTGAAGCTTTCTTT
d_gene: TRBD1
v_gene: TRBV2
j_gene: TRBJ1-1
abundance: .

CDR3aa: CASSQDVGGYYGYTF
CDR3nt: TGTGCCAGCAGCCAAGACGTAGGGGGCTATTATGGCTACACCTTC
d_gene: TRBD1
v_gene: TRBV14
j_gene: TRBJ1-2
abundance: many

CDR3aa: CSVSGGGGKYEQYF
CDR3nt: TGCAGCGTTAGTGGTGGCGGGGGCAAGTACGAGCAGTACTTC
d_gene: .
v_gene: TRBV29-1
j_gene: TRBJ2-7
abundance: .

CDR3aa: CSVLIQGNYGYTF
CDR3nt: TGCAGCGTCCTAATTCAGGGAAACTATGGCTACACCTTC
d_gene: .
v_gene: TRBV29-1
j_gene: TRBJ1-2
abundance: many

CDR3aa: CASSKLGLASYEQFF
CDR3nt: TGTGCCAGCAGTAAGCTGGGACTAGCGTCATATGAGCAGTTCTTC
d_gene: TRBD2
v_gene: TRBV19
j_gene: TRBJ2-1
abundance: .

CDR3aa: CASSQDAAGGAYEQYF
CDR3nt: TGTGCCAGCAGCCAAGATGCAGCGGGGGGGGCCTACGAGCAGTACTTC
d_gene: TRBD2
v_gene: TRBV4-2
j_gene: TRBJ2-7
abundance: many

CDR3aa: CSARVSTASGRAGCEQYF
CDR3nt: TGCAGTGCTAGAGTATCAACGGCTAGCGGGAGGGCTGGCTGCGAGCAGTACTTC
d_gene: TRBD2
v_gene: TRBV20-1
j_gene: TRBJ2-7
abundance: .

CDR3aa: CASSQVGVHSLEQYF
CDR3nt: TGTGCCAGCAGCCAAGTGGGGGTCCACAGTTTGGAGCAGTACTTC
d_gene: .
v_gene: TRBV12-3/TRBV12-4
j_gene: TRBJ2-7
abundance: .

CDR3aa: CASSQVGAYGYTF
CDR3nt: TGTGCCAGCAGCCAAGTGGGGGCCTATGGCTACACCTTC
d_gene: .
v_gene: TRBV12-3/TRBV12-4
j_gene: TRBJ1-2
abundance: many

CDR3aa: CSARDGGLTNEKLFF
CDR3nt: TGCAGTGCTAGAGATGGGGGGCTTACTAATGAAAAACTGTTTTTT
d_gene: .
v_gene: TRBV20-1
j_gene: TRBJ1-4
abundance: many

CDR3aa: CSARGTGGPYEQYF
CDR3nt: TGCAGTGCTCGCGGGACAGGGGGACCCTACGAGCAGTACTTC
d_gene: TRBD1
v_gene: TRBV20-1
j_gene: TRBJ2-7
abundance: .

CDR3aa: CASSLRAGGDEQYF
CDR3nt: TGTGCCAGCAGCTTAAGAGCGGGAGGAGACGAGCAGTACTTC
d_gene: TRBD2
v_gene: TRBV7-2
j_gene: TRBJ2-7
abundance: .

CDR3aa: CASSWSVRKGEAFF
CDR3nt: TGTGCCAGCAGCTGGAGCGTCCGGAAAGGGGAAGCTTTCTTT
d_gene: .
v_gene: TRBV7-2
j_gene: TRBJ1-1
abundance: once

CDR3aa: CASSQDRGMRNSPLHF
CDR3nt: TGTGCCAGCAGCCAAGATCGCGGGATGCGGAATTCACCCCTCCACTTT
d_gene: .
v_gene: TRBV3-1
j_gene: TRBJ1-6
abundance: many

CDR3aa: CASSITRNYGYTF
CDR3nt: TGTGCCAGTAGTATAACACGGAACTATGGCTACACCTTC
d_gene: .
v_gene: TRBV19
j_gene: TRBJ1-2
abundance: .

CDR3aa: CASSLGSGRAYEQYF
CDR3nt: TGTGCCAGCAGTTTAGGGAGCGGGAGGGCCTACGAGCAGTACTTC
d_gene: TRBD2
v_gene: TRBV28
j_gene: TRBJ2-7
abundance: many

CDR3aa: CASSESYGTGANGTQYF
CDR3nt: TGCGCCAGCAGTGAGTCGTATGGGACAGGGGCGAATGGGACCCAGTACTTC
d_gene: TRBD1
v_gene: TRBV10-1
j_gene: TRBJ2-5
abundance: .

CDR3aa: CAISPTGRGSNQPQHF
CDR3nt: TGTGCCATCAGCCCGACAGGGAGAGGGAGCAATCAGCCCCAGCATTTT
d_gene: TRBD1
v_gene: TRBV10-3
j_gene: TRBJ1-5
abundance: many

CDR3aa: CASSLANTDTQYF
CDR3nt: TGTGCCAGCAGCTTAGCGAACACAGATACGCAGTATTTT
d_gene: .
v_gene: TRBV7-8
j_gene: TRBJ2-3
abundance: .

CDR3aa: CSAIKRGLAIYNEQYF
CDR3nt: TGCAGTGCTATTAAGAGGGGACTTGCCATCTACAATGAGCAGTACTTC
d_gene: .
v_gene: TRBV20-1
j_gene: TRBJ2-7
abundance: .

CDR3aa: CATSTPGTSGSEQYF
CDR3nt: TGTGCCACCAGCACCCCCGGGACTAGCGGGAGCGAGCAGTACTTC
d_gene: TRBD2
v_gene: TRBV15
j_gene: TRBJ2-7
abundance: .

CDR3aa: CASSLGDRDF
CDR3nt: TGTGCCAGCAGTTTAGGGGACAGGGATTTT
d_gene: TRBD1
v_gene: TRBV12-3/TRBV12-4
j_gene: TRBJ1-3
abundance: .

CDR3aa: CSVSGTGNTIYF
CDR3nt: TGCAGCGTATCAGGGACTGGAAACACCATATATTTT
d_gene: .
v_gene: TRBV29-1
j_gene: TRBJ1-3
abundance: .

CDR3aa: CASSVGGAGTEAFF
CDR3nt: TGTGCCAGCAGCGTAGGGGGCGCAGGGACTGAAGCTTTCTTT
d_gene: .
v_gene: TRBV9
j_gene: TRBJ1-1
abundance: many

CDR3aa: CASSFRQGSSYNEQYF
CDR3nt: TGTGCCAGCAGCTTTCGGCAGGGGAGCTCCTACAATGAGCAGTACTTC
d_gene: .
v_gene: TRBV7-2
j_gene: TRBJ2-5
abundance: .

CDR3aa: CASSVSGQSSYGYTF
CDR3nt: TGTGCCAGCAGCGTTAGCGGGCAGAGCTCCTACGGCTACACCTTC
d_gene: .
v_gene: TRBV11-1
j_gene: TRBJ1-2
abundance: .

CDR3aa: CASIGQGANVLTF
CDR3nt: TGTGCCAGCATTGGACAGGGGGCCAACGTCCTGACTTTC
d_gene: .
v_gene: TRBV2
j_gene: TRBJ2-6
abundance: .

CDR3aa: CASSQETGRVSPLHF
CDR3nt: TGTGCCAGCAGCCAGGAGACAGGTCGGGTTTCACCCCTCCACTTT
d_gene: .
v_gene: TRBV7-9
j_gene: TRBJ1-6
abundance: few

CDR3aa: CASSSVQPQHF
CDR3nt: TGTGCCAGCAGTTCGGTTCAGCCCCAGCATTTT
d_gene: .
v_gene: TRBV28
j_gene: TRBJ1-5
abundance: many

CDR3aa: CSVELAGTVQFF
CDR3nt: TGCAGCGTAGAATTAGCGGGAACCGTTCAGTTCTTC
d_gene: TRBD2
v_gene: TRBV29-1
j_gene: TRBJ2-1
abundance: few

CDR3aa: CSVDTAGGQETEAFF
CDR3nt: TGCAGCGTTGATACGGCAGGGGGACAAGAGACTGAAGCTTTCTTT
d_gene: TRBD1
v_gene: TRBV29-1
j_gene: TRBJ1-1
abundance: .